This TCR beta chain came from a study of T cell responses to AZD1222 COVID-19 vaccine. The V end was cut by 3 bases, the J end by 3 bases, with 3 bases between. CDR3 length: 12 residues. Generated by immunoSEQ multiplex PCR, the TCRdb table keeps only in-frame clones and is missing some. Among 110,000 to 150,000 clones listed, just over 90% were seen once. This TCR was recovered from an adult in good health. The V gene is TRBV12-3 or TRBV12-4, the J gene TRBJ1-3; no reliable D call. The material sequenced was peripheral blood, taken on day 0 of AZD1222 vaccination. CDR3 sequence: CASSFLGNTIYF. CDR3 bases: TGTGCCAGCAGTTTCCTTGGAAACACCATATATTTT.